This TCR beta chain originates from a study of blood T cell repertoires in COVID-19. Trimming pared 0 bases from V and 8 bases from J, leaving 13 bases between. The germline gives CDR1 MGHRA, CDR2 YSYEKL. This CDR3 has 14 residues. This table comes from immunoSEQ multiplex PCR, and its TCRdb copy is limited to in-frame clones, with some not included. This table has roughly 250,000 clones, approximately 87% appearing once. Sequencing was done on a sample of peripheral blood. The source of this sequence is a woman in her twenties or thirties with COVID-19, enrolled during active disease. The V call is TRBV4-1, the J call TRBJ1-2; unclear D gene. CDR3 protein: CASSQDWEEGGYTF. The CDR3 region has the DNA TGCGCCAGCAGCCAAGATTGGGAGGAGGGCGGCTACACCTTC.